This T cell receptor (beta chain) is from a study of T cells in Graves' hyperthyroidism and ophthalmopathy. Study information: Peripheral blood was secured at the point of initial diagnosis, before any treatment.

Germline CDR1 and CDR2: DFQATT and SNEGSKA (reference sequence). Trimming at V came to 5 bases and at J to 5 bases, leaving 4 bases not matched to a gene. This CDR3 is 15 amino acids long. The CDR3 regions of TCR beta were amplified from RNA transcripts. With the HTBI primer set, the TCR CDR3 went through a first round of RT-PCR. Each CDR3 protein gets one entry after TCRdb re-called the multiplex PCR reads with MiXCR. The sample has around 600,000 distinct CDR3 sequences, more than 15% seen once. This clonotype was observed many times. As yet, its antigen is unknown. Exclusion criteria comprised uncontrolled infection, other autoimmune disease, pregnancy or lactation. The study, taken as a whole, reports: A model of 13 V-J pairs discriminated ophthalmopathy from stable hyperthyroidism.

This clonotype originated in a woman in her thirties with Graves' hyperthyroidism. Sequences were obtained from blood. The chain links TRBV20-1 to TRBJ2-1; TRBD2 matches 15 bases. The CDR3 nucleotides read TGCAGTGCTGCGGGACTAGCGGGAGGTGACAATGAGCAGTTCTTC. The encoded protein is CSAAGLAGGDNEQFF.